This T cell receptor (beta chain) was obtained from a study of OX40 agonist ivuxolimab in advanced cancers. Germline V lookup: CDR1 LNHNV, CDR2 YYDKDF (reference sequence). The CDR3 contains 15 residues. With 1 base removed from V and 0 bases from J, the gap between germline ends came to 4 bases. Sequencing used immunoSEQ multiplex PCR; TCRdb keeps in-frame clones, though not all of them. Here the sample spans about 120,000 clones, about 94% being singletons. The receptor was isolated from an adult with an advanced solid tumor such as melanoma, head and neck, liver or kidney cancer. The specimen comprised CD4+ or CD8+ T cells sorted from blood, sampled in a trial of the OX40 agonist ivuxolimab. The chain employs TRBV15 and TRBJ2-6, with D uncertain. The DNA of the CDR3 is TGTGCCACCAGCAGAGCCGGCTCTGGGGCCAACGTCCTGACTTTC. Translated, it gives CATSRAGSGANVLTF.